Reported below is one TCR delta chain. TCRdb fed the reads to CATT. The table lists 15,000 or so delta-chain clones, roughly 7.7% of them singletons. The record originates from a study of gamma-delta chains in newborns, infants, children. Study overall: Innate gammadelta T cells reportedly expand polyclonally right after birth, driven by microbial exposure, per the title.

V lost 3 bases to trimming and J lost 1 base; unmatched junction nucleotides: 11. The CDR3 consists of 19 residues. Germline values: CDR1 GEAIGNYY, CDR2 EKD. The TCR was taken from a child who was a newborn, infant or young child, either healthy, febrile or measles-vaccinated (not recorded which). Sequencing used blood. V gene TRDV2 combines with J gene TRDJ3, with 7 bases aligning to TRDD3. CDR3 region: CACDSTYWGVSWDTRQMFF. CDR3 in DNA: TGTGCCTGTGACTCCACTTACTGGGGAGTATCCTGGGACACCCGACAGATGTTTTTC.